This TCR beta chain was observed in a study of cytomegalovirus exposure and HLA in healthy donors. Study summary: Counted in an early data release were approximately 85 million unique TCRs from HLA-typed donors.

Germline lookup yields CDR1 SGHTA and CDR2 FQGNSA. The CDR3 loop spans 17 amino acids. Trimming took 1 base from V and 1 from J; bases not matched to a gene: 9. Use of 60 Vbeta and 13 Jbeta primers characterized the PCR. Sequencing used immunoSEQ multiplex PCR; TCRdb keeps in-frame clones, though not all of them. The sample yields 84,000 or so clones, over 60% seen once. The sequenced sample was PBMCs. The V and J genes are TRBV7-2 and TRBJ1-2; 7 bases line up with TRBD1. This TCR derives from a man younger than 40 in good health and CMV-seronegative. The CDR3 nucleotides read TGTGCCAGCAGCTTAGGAAGGGGGCTCAATTTTAACTATGGCTACACCTTC. The encoded protein is CASSLGRGLNFNYGYTF.